This TCR beta chain came from a study of T cell repertoires in cytomegalovirus infection. Of note for this clonotype: As yet, its antigen is unknown.

TCRdb reanalysed the reads using MiXCR and keeps one entry per CDR3 protein. The sample contains about 890,000 distinct CDR3 sequences, approximately 31% of which appear only once. Study-level findings and limits: What dominated the ex vivo response were HLA-C-restricted CMV-specific TCR beta clonotypes.

J gave up 2 bases and V 4 bases, and 7 bases lay outside the gene matches. This CDR3 contains 15 residues. Germline CDR1 SGHAT, CDR2 FQDESV (reference sequence). This material consisted of cultured CD8+ T cells from PBMCs, taken from culture after CMV antigen stimulation. The origin of this receptor is a human donor in good health (CMV status not recorded). Some clones in this sample may be carry-over from other donors' samples. The chain employs TRBV11-1 and TRBJ2-5; 7 positions match TRBD1. The CDR3 DNA follows: TGTGCCAGCAGCTCGCCGTGGGACAGACAAGAGACCCAGTACTTC. Translating gives CASSSPWDRQETQYF.